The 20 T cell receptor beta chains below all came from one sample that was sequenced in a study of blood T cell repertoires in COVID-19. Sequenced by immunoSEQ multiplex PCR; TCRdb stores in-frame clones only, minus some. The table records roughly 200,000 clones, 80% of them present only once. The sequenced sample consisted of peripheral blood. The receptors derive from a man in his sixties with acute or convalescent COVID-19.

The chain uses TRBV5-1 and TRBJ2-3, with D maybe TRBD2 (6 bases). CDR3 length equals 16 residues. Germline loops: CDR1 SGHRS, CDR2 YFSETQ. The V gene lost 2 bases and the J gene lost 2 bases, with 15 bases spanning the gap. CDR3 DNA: TGCGCCAGCAGCTTAGGAAGGGCGGGGCCCACAGATACGCAGTATTTT. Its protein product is CASSLGRAGPTDTQYF.

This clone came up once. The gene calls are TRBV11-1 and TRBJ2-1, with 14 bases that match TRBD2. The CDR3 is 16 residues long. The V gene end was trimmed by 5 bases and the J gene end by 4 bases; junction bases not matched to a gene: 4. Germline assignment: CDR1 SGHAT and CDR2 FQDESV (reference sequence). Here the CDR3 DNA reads TGTGCCAGCAGCGATCGGACTAGCGGGAGGTACAATGAGCAGTTCTTC. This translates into CASSDRTSGRYNEQFF.

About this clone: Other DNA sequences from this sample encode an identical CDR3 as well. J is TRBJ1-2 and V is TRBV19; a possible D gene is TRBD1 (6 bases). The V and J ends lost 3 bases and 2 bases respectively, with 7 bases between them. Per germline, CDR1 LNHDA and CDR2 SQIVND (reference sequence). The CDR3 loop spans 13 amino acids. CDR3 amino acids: CASSIGGNYGYTF. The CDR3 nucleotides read TGTGCCAGTAGTATTGGGGGCAACTATGGCTACACCTTC.

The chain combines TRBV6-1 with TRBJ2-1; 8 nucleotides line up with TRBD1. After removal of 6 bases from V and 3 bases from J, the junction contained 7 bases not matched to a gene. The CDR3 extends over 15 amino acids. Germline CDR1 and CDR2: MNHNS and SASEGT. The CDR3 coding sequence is TGTGCCAGCAGAGCCTCAGGGGGCGTCTACAATGAGCAGTTCTTC. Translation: CASRASGGVYNEQFF.

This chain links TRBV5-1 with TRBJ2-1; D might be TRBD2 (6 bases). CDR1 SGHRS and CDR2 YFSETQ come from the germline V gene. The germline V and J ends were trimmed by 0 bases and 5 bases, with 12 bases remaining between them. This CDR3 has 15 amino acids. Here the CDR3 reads CASSLAGSGNNEQFF. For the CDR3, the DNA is TGCGCCAGCAGCTTGGCTGGTAGCGGTAACAATGAGCAGTTCTTC.

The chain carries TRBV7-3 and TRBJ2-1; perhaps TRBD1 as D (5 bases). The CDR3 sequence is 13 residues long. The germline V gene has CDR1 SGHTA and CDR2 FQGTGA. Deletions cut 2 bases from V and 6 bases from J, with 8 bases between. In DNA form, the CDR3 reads TGTGCCAGCAGCTTATTAGGGGTCAATGAGCAGTTCTTC. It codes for CASSLLGVNEQFF.

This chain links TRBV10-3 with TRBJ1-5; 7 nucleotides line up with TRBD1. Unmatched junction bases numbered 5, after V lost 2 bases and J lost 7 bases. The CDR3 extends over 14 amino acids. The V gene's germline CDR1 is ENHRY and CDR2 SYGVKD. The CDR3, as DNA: TGTGCCATCAGTGAGAACAGGGGAGGACAGCCCCAGCATTTT. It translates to CAISENRGGQPQHF.

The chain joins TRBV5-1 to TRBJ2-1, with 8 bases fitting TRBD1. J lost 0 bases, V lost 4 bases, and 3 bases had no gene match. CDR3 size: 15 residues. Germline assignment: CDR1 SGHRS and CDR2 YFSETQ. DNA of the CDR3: TGCGCCAGCAGCCCGGACAGGGCCTCCTACAATGAGCAGTTCTTC. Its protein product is CASSPDRASYNEQFF.

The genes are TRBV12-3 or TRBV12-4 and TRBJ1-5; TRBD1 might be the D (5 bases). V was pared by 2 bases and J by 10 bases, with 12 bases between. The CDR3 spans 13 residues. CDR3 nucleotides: TGTGCCAGCAGTTTACAGGGAGGGCTCCCCCAGCATTTT. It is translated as CASSLQGGLPQHF.

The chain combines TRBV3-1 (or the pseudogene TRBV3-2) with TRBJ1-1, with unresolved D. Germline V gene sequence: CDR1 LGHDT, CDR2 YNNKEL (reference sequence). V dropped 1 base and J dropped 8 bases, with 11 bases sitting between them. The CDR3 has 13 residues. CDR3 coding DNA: TGTGCCAGCAGCCAAGGGTGGCAGAAAGAAGCTTTCTTT. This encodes CASSQGWQKEAFF.

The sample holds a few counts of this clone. The CDR3 region is CASSLWQGSNQPQHF. The CDR3 nucleotides read TGTGCCAGCAGTTTGTGGCAGGGTAGCAATCAGCCCCAGCATTTT. This rearrangement joins TRBV28 to TRBJ1-5, with a possible D match to TRBD1 (5 bases). V was trimmed by 3 bases and J by 0 bases, leaving 9 bases between them. This CDR3 comprises 15 residues. The germline gives CDR1 MDHEN, CDR2 SYDVKM. The variable domain in full, completed from reference TRBV28 and TRBJ1-5, reads DVKVTQSSRYLVKRTGEKVFLECVQDMDHENMFWYRQDPGLGLRLIYFSYDVKMKEKGDIPEGYSVSREKKERFSLILESASTNQTSMYLCASSLWQGSNQPQHFGDGTRLSIL.

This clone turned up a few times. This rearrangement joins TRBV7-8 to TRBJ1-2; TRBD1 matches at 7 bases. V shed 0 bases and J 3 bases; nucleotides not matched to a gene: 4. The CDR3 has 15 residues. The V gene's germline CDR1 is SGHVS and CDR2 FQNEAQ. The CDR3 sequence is CASSLATGRYYGYTF. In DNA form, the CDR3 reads TGTGCCAGCAGCTTAGCGACAGGGCGATACTATGGCTACACCTTC.

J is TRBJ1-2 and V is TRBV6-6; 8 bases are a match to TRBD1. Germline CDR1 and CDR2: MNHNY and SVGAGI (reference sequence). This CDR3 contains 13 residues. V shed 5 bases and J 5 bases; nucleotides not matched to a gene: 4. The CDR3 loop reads CASSPRQGYGYTF. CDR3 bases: TGTGCCAGCAGTCCACGACAGGGGTATGGCTACACCTTC.

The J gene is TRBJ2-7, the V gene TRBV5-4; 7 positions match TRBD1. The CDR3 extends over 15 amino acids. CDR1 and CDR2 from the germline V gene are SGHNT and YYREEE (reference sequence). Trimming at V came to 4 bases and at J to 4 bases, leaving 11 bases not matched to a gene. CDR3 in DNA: TGTGCCAGCAGCCAAACCGGGACAGTAAATTACGAGCAGTACTTC. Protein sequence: CASSQTGTVNYEQYF. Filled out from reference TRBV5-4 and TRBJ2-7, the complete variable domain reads ETGVTQSPTHLIKTRGQQVTLRCSSQSGHNTVSWYQQALGQGPQFIFQYYREEENGRGNFPPRFSGLQFPNYSSELNVNALELDDSALYLCASSQTGTVNYEQYFGPGTRLTVT.

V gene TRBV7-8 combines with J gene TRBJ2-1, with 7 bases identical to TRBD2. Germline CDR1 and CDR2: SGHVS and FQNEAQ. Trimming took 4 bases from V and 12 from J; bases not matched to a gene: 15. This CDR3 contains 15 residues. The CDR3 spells CASSSPQRGRRVQFF. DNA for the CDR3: TGTGCCAGCAGCTCACCGCAGCGGGGCCGCCGGGTGCAGTTCTTC.

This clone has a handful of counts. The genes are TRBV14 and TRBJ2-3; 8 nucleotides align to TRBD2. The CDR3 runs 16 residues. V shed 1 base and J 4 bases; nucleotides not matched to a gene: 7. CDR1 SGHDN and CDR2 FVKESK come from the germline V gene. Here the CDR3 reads CASSQGYSAGADTQYF. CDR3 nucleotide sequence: TGTGCCAGCAGCCAAGGATATTCAGCGGGAGCAGATACGCAGTATTTT. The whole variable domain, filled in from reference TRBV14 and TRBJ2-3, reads EAGVTQFPSHSVIEKGQTVTLRCDPISGHDNLYWYRRVMGKEIKFLLHFVKESKQDESGMPNNRFLAERTGGTYSTLKVQPAELEDSGVYFCASSQGYSAGADTQYFGPGTRLTVL.

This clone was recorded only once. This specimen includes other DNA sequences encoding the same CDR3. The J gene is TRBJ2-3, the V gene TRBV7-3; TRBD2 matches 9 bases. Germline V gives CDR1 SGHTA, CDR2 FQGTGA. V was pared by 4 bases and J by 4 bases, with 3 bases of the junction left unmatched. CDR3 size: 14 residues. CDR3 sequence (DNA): TGTGCCAGCAGCTCAGCGGGGGGCTCAGATACGCAGTATTTT. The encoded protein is CASSSAGGSDTQYF.

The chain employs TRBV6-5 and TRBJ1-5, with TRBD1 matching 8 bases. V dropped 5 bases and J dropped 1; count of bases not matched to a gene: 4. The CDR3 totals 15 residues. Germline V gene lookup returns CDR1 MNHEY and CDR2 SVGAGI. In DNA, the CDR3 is TGTGCCAGCAGTCCGGACAGGGTGAGCAATCAGCCCCAGCATTTT. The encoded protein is CASSPDRVSNQPQHF.

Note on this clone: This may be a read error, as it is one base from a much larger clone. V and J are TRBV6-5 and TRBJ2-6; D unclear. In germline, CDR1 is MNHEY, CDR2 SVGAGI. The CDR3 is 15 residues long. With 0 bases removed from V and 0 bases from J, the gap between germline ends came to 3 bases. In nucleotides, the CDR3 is TGTGCCAGCAGTTACTCTAGCTCTGGGGCCAACGTCCTGACTTTC. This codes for CASSYSSSGANVLTF.

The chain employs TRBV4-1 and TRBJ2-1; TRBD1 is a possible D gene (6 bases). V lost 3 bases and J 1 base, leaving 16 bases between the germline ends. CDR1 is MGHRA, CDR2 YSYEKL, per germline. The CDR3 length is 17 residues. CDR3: CASSQTRQALSYNEQFF. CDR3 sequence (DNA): TGCGCCAGCAGCCAGACGAGACAGGCGCTATCCTACAATGAGCAGTTCTTC.